This entry is about one T cell receptor beta chain. Its antigen is not identified. This beta chain turned up in a library designed for alpha chains; as an off-target read, its abundance says little. Stated time point: sample taken at primary tumor resection. The sample comes from a study of spatial heterogeneity in lung cancer. The CDR3 has 13 amino acids. Germline V gene data show CDR1 as SGHTS and CDR2 as YDEGEE. V shed 4 bases and J shed 5 bases, with 13 bases lying between them. TCRdb reprocessed the 5' RACE reads with MiXCR, giving one entry per CDR3 protein. The table records under 850 distinct CDR3 sequences, 13% to 15% of them present only once. Findings of the study overall: Tumoral mutation counts were tracked by counts of expanded intratumoral alpha and beta TCRs.

This receptor was taken from a male donor with early-stage non-small cell lung cancer. The V and J genes are TRBV5-8 and TRBJ2-7, with D possibly matching TRBD1 (5 bases). Sequencing was performed on lung tumor tissue, taken at surgery. Here the CDR3 reads CASSVTVKNEQYF. The CDR3 bases are TGTGCCAGCAGCGTGACAGTTAAGAACGAGCAGTACTTC.